The 29 T cell receptor beta chains listed next were all sequenced from one sample in a study of T-cell reconstitution after alpha-beta-depleted transplantation in children. Preparation of the TCRbeta library involved a method that used unique molecular identifiers. In TCRdb, the PCR reads were re-called with MiXCR into one record per CDR3 protein. The sample shows approximately 590,000 distinct CDR3 sequences, about 10% of them seen only once. Sequencing was performed on PBMCs from the stem cell graft donor, taken from the stem cell graft. These receptors were taken from a human donor who donated a stem cell graft to a child with acute myeloid leukemia.

This clonotype has ten or more counts. The CDR3, as DNA: TGTGCCAGTAGTGCACCGTCCCGGGACTACGAGCAGTACTTC. Translation gives CASSAPSRDYEQYF. This chain joins TRBV19 and TRBJ2-7; tentative D call: TRBD2 (5 bases). The CDR3 sequence is 14 residues long. The germline gives CDR1 LNHDA, CDR2 SQIVND (reference sequence). V lost 5 bases, J lost 3 bases, and 14 bases lay in between.

This clonotype was detected many times. The chain carries TRBV20-1 and TRBJ2-1, with D uncertain. The V gene's germline CDR1 is DFQATT and CDR2 SNEGSKA (reference sequence). This CDR3 is built from 14 residues. V lost 1 base and J 1 base, leaving 8 bases between the germline ends. CDR3 sequence: CSARVADSYNEQFF. CDR3 coding DNA: TGCAGTGCTAGAGTGGCAGATTCCTACAATGAGCAGTTCTTC.

This chain joins TRBV4-3 and TRBJ1-5; no definite D call. The germline V and J ends were trimmed by 1 base and 2 bases, with 9 bases remaining between them. Germline CDR1 reads LGHNA; CDR2 reads YSLEER. The CDR3 extends over 15 amino acids. DNA for the CDR3: TGCGCCAGCAGCCAAGGGTCTACAGGCAATCAGCCCCAGCATTTT. This encodes CASSQGSTGNQPQHF.

This clonotype appeared many times. The J gene is TRBJ2-3, the V gene TRBV2; 8 nucleotides line up with TRBD2. Looked up from germline, CDR1 is SNHLY and CDR2 is FYNNEI. Trimming at V came to 2 bases and at J to 2 bases, leaving 3 bases not matched to a gene. The CDR3 loop spans 15 amino acids. The DNA of the CDR3 is TGTGCCAGCAGTGAACTAGCGGGCTACACAGATACGCAGTATTTT. It specifies CASSELAGYTDTQYF.

J is TRBJ2-7 and V is TRBV7-8; no firm D call. The V gene lost 5 bases and the J gene lost 5 bases, with 13 bases spanning the gap. The germline V gene has CDR1 SGHVS and CDR2 FQNEAQ. The CDR3 consists of 13 residues. In DNA, the CDR3 is TGTGCCAGCAGCGTCCTGACGGGCCACGAGCAGTACTTC. Residues: CASSVLTGHEQYF.

This clonotype was seen many times. The chain uses TRBV4-2 and TRBJ2-1; D unresolved. Trimming pared 0 bases from V and 3 bases from J, leaving 9 bases between. The germline V gene has CDR1 LGHNA and CDR2 YNFKEQ. The CDR3 is 15 amino acids. CDR3 bases: TGTGCCAGCAGCCAAGATCGTGGGAACTACAATGAGCAGTTCTTC. It codes for CASSQDRGNYNEQFF.

This clonotype was found many times. The V call is TRBV9, the J call TRBJ1-2; D unresolved. The germline gives CDR1 SGDLS, CDR2 YYNGEE. Trimming took off 4 bases at V and 4 bases at J, with 8 bases between the two ends. This CDR3 has 12 amino acids. The CDR3 DNA is TGTGCCAGCAGCAAAGGCGGCTATGGCTACACCTTC. As protein: CASSKGGYGYTF.

J is TRBJ1-1 and V is TRBV2; D may be TRBD1 (5 bases). The CDR3 runs to 15 residues. The germline gives CDR1 SNHLY, CDR2 FYNNEI. The ends were cut back, 2 bases at V and 2 bases at J, with 12 bases in the middle. CDR3 in amino acids: CASSEQGTGNTEAFF. CDR3 coding DNA: TGTGCCAGCAGTGAACAGGGAACAGGAAACACTGAAGCTTTCTTT. Based on the CDR3 plus reference TRBV2 and TRBJ1-1, the full variable domain is EPEVTQTPSHQVTQMGQEVILRCVPISNHLYFYWYRQILGQKVEFLVSFYNNEISEKSEIFDDQFSVERPDGSNFTLKIRSTKLEDSAMYFCASSEQGTGNTEAFFGQGTRLTVV.

The V and J genes are TRBV5-4 and TRBJ2-3; the match to TRBD2 covers 9 bases. J gave up 2 bases and V 2 bases, and 9 bases lay outside the gene matches. Germline V CDR1 and CDR2: SGHNT, YYREEE (reference sequence). The CDR3 spans 17 residues. Here the CDR3 DNA reads TGTGCCAGCAGCTTCGGCGGGAGGGCCGCCTACACAGATACGCAGTATTTT. Residues: CASSFGGRAAYTDTQYF.

J is TRBJ2-3 and V is TRBV6-2 or TRBV6-3, with TRBD2 matching over 8 bases. CDR1 and CDR2 from the germline V gene are MNHEY and SVGEGT. After removal of 6 bases from V and 6 bases from J, the junction contained 11 bases not matched to a gene. This CDR3 region has 15 residues. CDR3 coding DNA: TGTGCCAGCAGAACTAGCGGAAACACGGCGGATACGCAGTATTTT. This gives the protein CASRTSGNTADTQYF.

The CDR3 DNA reads TGTGCCAGCAGTCGGGAGGGCGGATCCGGGGAGCTGTTTTTT. This codes for CASSREGGSGELFF. This chain links TRBV6-5 with TRBJ2-2, with TRBD2 matching over 8 bases. This CDR3 spans 14 amino acids. Germline loops: CDR1 MNHEY, CDR2 SVGAGI. Germline trimming cut 5 bases from V and 6 bases from J; bases unmatched to any gene: 5.

The rearrangement links TRBV12-3 or TRBV12-4 to TRBJ2-7; possibly TRBD1 for D (6 bases). V was cut by 3 bases and J by 6 bases, with 15 bases left in between. The CDR3 runs 14 residues. This CDR3 is CASSFQDLGGEQYF. The CDR3 DNA reads TGTGCCAGCAGTTTCCAAGACCTAGGGGGCGAGCAGTACTTC.

This clonotype was counted only a few times. The chain employs TRBV29-1 and TRBJ2-3, with D perhaps matching TRBD2 (5 bases). Germline V gives CDR1 SQVTM, CDR2 ANQGSEA. The ends were cut back, 7 bases at V and 4 bases at J, with 12 bases in the middle. CDR3 length: 12 amino acids. CDR3 nucleotide sequence: TGCAGCGGATCGGGGAGACCAGATACGCAGTATTTT. The encoded protein is CSGSGRPDTQYF.

This clonotype was seen many times. The rearrangement joins TRBV6-2 or TRBV6-3 to TRBJ2-2; no definite D call. Trimming pared 6 bases from V and 4 bases from J, leaving 6 bases between. In germline, CDR1 is MNHEY, CDR2 SVGEGT. CDR3 length equals 12 residues. The CDR3 region is CASRRITGELFF. The CDR3 bases are TGTGCCAGCAGGCGCATCACCGGGGAGCTGTTTTTT.

This clonotype was detected many times. The chain has TRBV11-2 and TRBJ2-7; D is uncertain. The CDR3 consists of 11 residues. Trimming shortened V by 4 bases and J by 9 bases, and 10 bases separated the two germline ends. The germline CDR1 and CDR2 sequences are SGHAT and FQNNGV. CDR3 bases: TGTGCCAGCAGCTGGGGATTCGGGCAGTACTTC. Translated, it gives CASSWGFGQYF.

V gene TRBV4-2 combines with J gene TRBJ2-1; either TRBD1 or TRBD2 may supply D (5 bases each). The CDR3 spans 17 residues. The germline gives CDR1 LGHNA, CDR2 YNFKEQ. Trimming took 4 bases from V and 0 from J, leaving 16 bases between them. CDR3 coding DNA: TGTGCCAGCAGCCCTGGGGGTCGGATTAGCTCCTACAATGAGCAGTTCTTC. Protein sequence: CASSPGGRISSYNEQFF.

This clonotype was detected ten times or more. This rearrangement joins TRBV5-1 to TRBJ2-3; TRBD1 is a possible D gene (5 bases). The CDR3 totals 13 residues. The V end lost 3 bases, the J end lost 4 bases, and 9 bases lay between the germline ends. The germline CDR1 and CDR2 sequences are SGHRS and YFSETQ. CDR3 amino acids: CASSYPGSDTQYF. Here the CDR3 DNA reads TGCGCCAGCAGCTACCCAGGGTCAGATACGCAGTATTTT.

The rearrangement links TRBV5-5 to TRBJ1-2; D possibly corresponds to TRBD1 (6 bases). The CDR3 length is 14 residues. V gave up 5 bases and J gave up 4 bases, with 15 bases separating them. The V gene's germline CDR1 is SGHKS and CDR2 YYEKEE (reference sequence). For the CDR3, the DNA is TGTGCCAGCAGAGACCCGGGACACCTCTATGGCTACACCTTC. It is translated as CASRDPGHLYGYTF.

This clonotype turned up a few times. This chain connects TRBV7-2 to TRBJ1-4; D is undetermined. CDR1 is SGHTA and CDR2 is FQGNSA in the germline V gene. The CDR3 loop spans 14 amino acids. Deletions cut 5 bases from V and 5 bases from J, with 12 bases between. Here the CDR3 reads CASSLDRGNEKLFF. In DNA, the CDR3 is TGTGCCAGCAGCCTCGATAGAGGGAATGAAAAACTGTTTTTT.

This clonotype was recorded a few times. The chain combines TRBV20-1 with TRBJ1-1; TRBD1 is a possible D gene (5 bases). V lost 3 bases to trimming and J lost 1 base, with 9 bases between them. The germline V gene encodes CDR1 DFQATT and CDR2 SNEGSKA (reference sequence). CDR3 length equals 13 residues. CDR3 in amino acids: CSASGGGNTEAFF. DNA for the CDR3: TGCAGTGCTAGTGGGGGAGGGAACACTGAAGCTTTCTTT.

The chain links TRBV20-1 to TRBJ2-1; 11 nucleotides match TRBD1. There are 16 residues in the CDR3. Germline CDR1 DFQATT, CDR2 SNEGSKA (reference sequence). With 1 base clipped from V and 3 bases from J, the junction kept 5 bases outside the gene matches. The chain's CDR3 is CSARVPGTGGYNEQFF. CDR3 sequence (DNA): TGCAGTGCTAGAGTCCCCGGGACAGGGGGCTACAATGAGCAGTTCTTC.

This clonotype was counted only a few times. This chain connects TRBV29-1 to TRBJ2-7, with 10 positions matching TRBD2. V was pared by 3 bases and J by 1 base, with 12 bases of the junction left unmatched. Germline CDR1 reads SQVTM; CDR2 reads ANQGSEA. CDR3 length equals 17 residues. Here the CDR3 reads CSVEVGVAGGGSYEQYF. For the CDR3, the DNA is TGCAGCGTTGAGGTTGGGGTAGCGGGAGGTGGGTCCTACGAGCAGTACTTC.

In its sample, this clonotype was seen a few times. The rearrangement uses TRBV29-1 and TRBJ1-1, with 9 nucleotides matching TRBD1. V was clipped by 7 bases and J by 4 bases; unmatched bases: 1. CDR3 length: 11 amino acids. The germline CDR1 and CDR2 sequences are SQVTM and ANQGSEA. The CDR3 spells CSGTGATEAFF. CDR3 nucleotides: TGCAGCGGGACAGGGGCCACTGAAGCTTTCTTT.

This chain joins TRBV20-1 and TRBJ2-7; 7 nucleotides agree with TRBD1. Germline CDR1 is DFQATT and CDR2 is SNEGSKA (reference sequence). This CDR3 has 13 residues. V shed 0 bases, J shed 6 bases, and the junction held 5 bases outside the gene matches. The CDR3 sequence is CSARESRGLEQYF. The CDR3 DNA follows: TGCAGTGCTAGAGAGTCAAGGGGGCTCGAGCAGTACTTC.

This chain connects TRBV29-1 to TRBJ2-5; tentative D call: TRBD1 (6 bases). The ends were cut back, 7 bases at V and 2 bases at J, with 14 bases in the middle. The CDR3 sequence is 13 residues long. Germline CDR1 SQVTM, CDR2 ANQGSEA. The CDR3 nucleotides read TGCAGCGCCAGTCAAAGGGGGCAAGAGACCCAGTACTTC. Protein: CSASQRGQETQYF.

This clonotype appeared many times. The rearrangement links TRBV20-1 to TRBJ2-5; either TRBD1 or TRBD2 may fit D (5 bases each). Looked up from germline, CDR1 is DFQATT and CDR2 is SNEGSKA (reference sequence). Trimming left V 2 bases short and J 5 bases short, with 18 bases between. CDR3 size: 15 residues. CDR3 loop: CSARTPRERGETQYF. The CDR3 DNA is TGCAGTGCTAGAACCCCCAGGGAGAGAGGGGAGACCCAGTACTTC.

Here the CDR3 reads CASSQDTDSYNEQFF. The CDR3 nucleotides read TGCGCCAGCAGCCAAGATACTGATTCCTACAATGAGCAGTTCTTC. This sequence joins TRBV4-3 and TRBJ2-1; no firm D call. V was cut by 0 bases and J by 1 base, with 7 bases left in between. CDR1 and CDR2 (germline): LGHNA, YSLEER. The CDR3 runs 15 residues.

The chain uses TRBV7-9 and TRBJ2-7, with TRBD1 matching 10 bases. Germline V gene data show CDR1 as SEHNR and CDR2 as FQNEAQ (reference sequence). V lost 4 bases to trimming and J lost 5 bases; unmatched junction nucleotides: 14. This CDR3 spans 17 amino acids. The CDR3 protein is CASSSGDRGLSIDEQYF. The CDR3 nucleotides read TGTGCCAGCAGCTCGGGTGACAGGGGGCTGAGTATCGACGAGCAGTACTTC.

V and J are TRBV24-1 and TRBJ2-7; no definite D call. The CDR3 contains 15 residues. Germline V gives CDR1 KGHDR, CDR2 SFDVKD. Trimming took off 7 bases at V and 1 base at J, with 16 bases between the two ends. CDR3 loop: CATSSPRDGSYEQYF. CDR3 nucleotides: TGTGCCACCAGCTCCCCCCGCGACGGATCCTACGAGCAGTACTTC.